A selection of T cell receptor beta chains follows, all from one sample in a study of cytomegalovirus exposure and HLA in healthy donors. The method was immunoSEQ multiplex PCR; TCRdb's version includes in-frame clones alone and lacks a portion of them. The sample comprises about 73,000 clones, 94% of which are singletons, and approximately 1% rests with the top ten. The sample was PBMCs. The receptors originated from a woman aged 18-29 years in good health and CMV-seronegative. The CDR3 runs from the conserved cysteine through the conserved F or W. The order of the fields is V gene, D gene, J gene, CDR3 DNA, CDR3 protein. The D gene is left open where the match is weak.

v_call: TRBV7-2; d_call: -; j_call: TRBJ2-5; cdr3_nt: TGTGCCAGCAGCTCCTACTCAGAGACCCAGTACTTC; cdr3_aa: CASSSYSETQYF
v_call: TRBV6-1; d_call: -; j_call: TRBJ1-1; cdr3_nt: TGTGCCAGCAGTGTGGGGCCCGAAACTGAAGCTTTCTTT; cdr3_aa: CASSVGPETEAFF
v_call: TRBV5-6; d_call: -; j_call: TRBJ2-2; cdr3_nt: TGTGCCAGCAGCACGGGAGCAGGGTTTGACGGGGAGCTGTTTTTT; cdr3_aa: CASSTGAGFDGELFF
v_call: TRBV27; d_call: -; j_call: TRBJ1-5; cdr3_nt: TGTGCCAGCAGTATAGACAGTTATAGCAATCAGCCCCAGCATTTT; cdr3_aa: CASSIDSYSNQPQHF
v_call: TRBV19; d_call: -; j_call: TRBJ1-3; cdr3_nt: TGTGCCAGTAGTGTTCCTCAGGGGCCTGGAAACACCATATATTTT; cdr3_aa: CASSVPQGPGNTIYF
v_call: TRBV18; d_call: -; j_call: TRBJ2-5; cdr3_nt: TGTGCCAGCTCACCAACTATAGGCAGGGTCTCGGAAGAGACCCAGTACTTC; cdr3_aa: CASSPTIGRVSEETQYF
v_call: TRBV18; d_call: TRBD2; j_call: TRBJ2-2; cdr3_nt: TGTGCCAGCTCACCAGCTAGCGGGGTTCACACCGGGGAGCTGTTTTTT; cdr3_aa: CASSPASGVHTGELFF
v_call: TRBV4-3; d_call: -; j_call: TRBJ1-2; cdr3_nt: TGCGCCAGCAGCCAAGATCGGGGTTGGTATGGCTACACCTTC; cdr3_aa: CASSQDRGWYGYTF
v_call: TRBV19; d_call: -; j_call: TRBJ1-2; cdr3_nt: TGTGCCAGTAGTACGACTGCTAACTATGGCTACACCTTC; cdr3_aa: CASSTTANYGYTF
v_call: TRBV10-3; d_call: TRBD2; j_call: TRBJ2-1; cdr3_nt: TGTGCCACCTTAGCGGGAACGAATGAGCAGTTCTTC; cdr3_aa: CATLAGTNEQFF
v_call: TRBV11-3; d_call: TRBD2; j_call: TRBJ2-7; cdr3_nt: TGTGCCAGCAGCTCCGGGGGGAGCGGCTACGAGCAGTACTTC; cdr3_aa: CASSSGGSGYEQYF